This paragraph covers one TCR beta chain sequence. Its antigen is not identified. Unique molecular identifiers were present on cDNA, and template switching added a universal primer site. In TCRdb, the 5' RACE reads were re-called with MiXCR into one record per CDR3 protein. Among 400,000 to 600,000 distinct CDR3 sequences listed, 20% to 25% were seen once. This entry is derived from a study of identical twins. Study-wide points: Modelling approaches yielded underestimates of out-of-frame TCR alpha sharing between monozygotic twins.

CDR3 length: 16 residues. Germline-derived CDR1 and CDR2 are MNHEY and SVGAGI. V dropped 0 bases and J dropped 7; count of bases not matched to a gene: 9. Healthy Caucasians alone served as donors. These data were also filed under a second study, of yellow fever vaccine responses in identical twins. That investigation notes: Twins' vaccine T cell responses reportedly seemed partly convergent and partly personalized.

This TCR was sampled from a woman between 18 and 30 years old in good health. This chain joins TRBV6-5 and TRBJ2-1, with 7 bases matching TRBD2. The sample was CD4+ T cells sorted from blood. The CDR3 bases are TGTGCCAGCAGTTACTCACGGGGGGACCGGGGGAATGAGCAGTTCTTC. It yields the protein CASSYSRGDRGNEQFF.